These 21 T cell receptor beta chains were sequenced from one sample in a study of T cell responses to AZD1222 COVID-19 vaccine. Data came from immunoSEQ multiplex PCR; TCRdb stores just in-frame clones and leaves some out. The data hold about 48,000 clones, with 70% to 90% observed a single time. The specimen comprised peripheral blood, sampled 28 days after the second AZD1222 dose. The receptor source for this set is an adult who received the AZD1222 COVID-19 vaccine.

The chain joins TRBV7-2 to TRBJ2-3; 10 bases align to TRBD1. The J segment lost 2 bases and the V segment lost 3 bases, leaving 5 bases of the junction unmatched. The CDR3 spans 16 residues. Looked up from germline, CDR1 is SGHTA and CDR2 is FQGNSA. This CDR3 reads CASSLSGTGATDTQYF. DNA of the CDR3: TGTGCCAGCAGCTTGTCCGGGACAGGGGCCACAGATACGCAGTATTTT.

The J gene is TRBJ2-7, the V gene TRBV7-2; D tentatively reads TRBD1 or TRBD2 (5 bases each). The CDR3 covers 15 residues. V was cut by 2 bases and J by 9 bases, with 20 bases left in between. Germline V lookup: CDR1 SGHTA, CDR2 FQGNSA. The CDR3, as DNA: TGTGCCAGCAGCTTAACCCAGACTGGGGCCCGGGGGCAGTACTTC. It yields the protein CASSLTQTGARGQYF.

V usage is TRBV5-4 and J usage is TRBJ2-1; D uncertain. V lost 6 bases and J lost 10, with 11 bases in between. There are 11 residues in the CDR3. The germline gives CDR1 SGHNT, CDR2 YYREEE (reference sequence). The chain's CDR3 is CASTTSTEQFF. CDR3 DNA: TGTGCCAGCACCACCTCGACCGAGCAGTTCTTC.

This chain joins TRBV2 and TRBJ2-4; TRBD1 matches 8 bases. CDR3 length: 15 residues. Germline V lookup: CDR1 SNHLY, CDR2 FYNNEI. V lost 5 bases to trimming and J lost 3 bases; unmatched junction nucleotides: 6. The CDR3 DNA reads TGTGCCAGCAGTCAGGACAGGGTGGACAAAAACATTCAGTACTTC. It yields the protein CASSQDRVDKNIQYF.

CDR3 protein: CASSQRTSGRSTDTQYF. The CDR3 bases are TGTGCCAGCAGCCAACGGACTAGCGGGAGGAGCACAGATACGCAGTATTTT. This sequence joins TRBV3-1 (or the pseudogene TRBV3-2) and TRBJ2-3; 14 positions match TRBD2. Unmatched junction bases numbered 1, after V lost 2 bases and J lost 0 bases. Germline V gene lookup returns CDR1 LGHDT and CDR2 YNNKEL (reference sequence). CDR3 length: 17 amino acids.

The chain carries TRBV10-3 and TRBJ1-3; D perhaps matches TRBD1 (6 bases). The CDR3 has 13 amino acids. Germline CDR1 reads ENHRY; CDR2 reads SYGVKD. Trimming took 7 bases from V and 1 from J, leaving 8 bases between them. CDR3 region: CAITDRSGNTIYF. CDR3 bases: TGTGCCATCACGGACAGATCTGGAAACACCATATATTTT.

The chain joins TRBV19 to TRBJ2-1; weak D call: TRBD1 (6 bases). V was trimmed by 8 bases and J by 5 bases, leaving 19 bases between them. This CDR3 has 15 amino acids. Germline CDR1 reads LNHDA; CDR2 reads SQIVND (reference sequence). The CDR3 is CASSGRQGRDNEQFF. The CDR3 region has the DNA TGTGCCAGTTCAGGTCGGCAGGGGCGAGACAATGAGCAGTTCTTC. The entire variable domain, with the rest obtained from reference TRBV19 and TRBJ2-1, is as follows: DGGITQSPKYLFRKEGQNVTLSCEQNLNHDAMYWYRQDPGQGLRLIYYSQIVNDFQKGDIAEGYSVSREKKESFPLTVTSAQKNPTAFYLCASSGRQGRDNEQFFGPGTRLTVL.

The CDR3 loop reads CASRDTISGNTIYF. CDR3 bases: TGTGCCAGCAGGGACACCATCTCTGGAAACACCATATATTTT. V and J are TRBV28 and TRBJ1-3, with D tentatively TRBD1 (5 bases). Trimming removed 6 bases from V and 0 bases from J, with 9 bases in between. There are 14 residues in the CDR3. Germline assignment: CDR1 MDHEN and CDR2 SYDVKM.

V usage is TRBV27 and J usage is TRBJ2-3, with a weak D call TRBD2 (5 bases). V gave up 4 bases and J gave up 1 base, with 15 bases separating them. Germline lookup yields CDR1 MNHEY and CDR2 SMNVEV (reference sequence). The CDR3 contains 16 residues. The CDR3 bases are TGTGCCAGCAGTTCCCCCGGACTTCTAGGCACAGATACGCAGTATTTT. It yields the protein CASSSPGLLGTDTQYF.

The V and J genes are TRBV10-3 and TRBJ1-2; 8 bases fit TRBD1. Per the germline V gene, CDR1 is ENHRY and CDR2 is SYGVKD. J was trimmed by 8 bases and V by 3 bases; bases with no gene match: 5. The CDR3 contains 13 residues. DNA of the CDR3: TGTGCCATCAGTGATTCGGACAGGGACGGCTACACCTTC. Amino acid sequence: CAISDSDRDGYTF.

This chain uses TRBV5-1 with TRBJ1-1; D is undetermined. Deletions cut 0 bases from V and 3 bases from J, with 12 bases between. This CDR3 is built from 15 residues. Per germline, CDR1 SGHRS and CDR2 YFSETQ. The CDR3 nucleotides are TGCGCCAGCAGCTTGGTATCGGGGTCGGACACTGAAGCTTTCTTT. This sequence encodes CASSLVSGSDTEAFF.

The J gene is TRBJ2-4, the V gene TRBV7-8, with D perhaps matching TRBD1 or TRBD2 (5 bases each). Trimming pared 5 bases from V and 1 base from J, leaving 18 bases between. The CDR3 runs 17 residues. Germline V gives CDR1 SGHVS, CDR2 FQNEAQ. CDR3 sequence reads: CASSLSRAGKAKNIQYF. The CDR3 nucleotides read TGTGCCAGCAGCCTTTCGCGGGCAGGGAAGGCCAAAAACATTCAGTACTTC. The full variable domain, rest sourced from reference TRBV7-8 and TRBJ2-4, is GAGVSQSPRYKVAKRGQDVALRCDPISGHVSLFWYQQALGQGPEFLTYFQNEAQLDKSGLPSDRFFAERPEGSVSTLKIQRTQQEDSAVYLCASSLSRAGKAKNIQYFGAGTRLSVL.

The chain couples TRBV5-1 to TRBJ2-7, with D unresolved. Trimming shortened V by 0 bases and J by 5 bases, and 9 bases separated the two germline ends. This CDR3 region has 13 residues. CDR1 is SGHRS, CDR2 YFSETQ, per germline. This CDR3 is CASSLARADEQYF. The CDR3 coding sequence is TGCGCCAGCAGCTTGGCTCGGGCTGACGAGCAGTACTTC. The variable domain in full, completed from reference TRBV5-1 and TRBJ2-7, reads KAGVTQTPRYLIKTRGQQVTLSCSPISGHRSVSWYQQTPGQGLQFLFEYFSETQRNKGNFPGRFSGRQFSNSRSEMNVSTLELGDSALYLCASSLARADEQYFGPGTRLTVT.

The J gene is TRBJ2-3, the V gene TRBV21-1; the DNA was not compared with TRBD2, the D call given in the table. TRBV21-1 is described as a pseudogene. This CDR3 has 16 amino acids. CDR3: CASSSPRGGDTDTQYF. DNA for the CDR3: TGTGCCAGCAGCTCCCCTAGGGGGGGCGACACAGATACGCAGTATTTT.

The V and J genes are TRBV6-5 and TRBJ1-5; no clear D. CDR1 and CDR2 from the germline V gene are MNHEY and SVGAGI. Trimming took off 0 bases at V and 4 bases at J, with 4 bases between the two ends. The CDR3 sequence is 13 residues long. CDR3 loop: CASSYSPNQPQHF. DNA for the CDR3: TGTGCCAGCAGTTACTCACCAAATCAGCCCCAGCATTTT.

The genes are TRBV2 and TRBJ2-7; 13 nucleotides match TRBD2. This CDR3 comprises 14 residues. CDR1 SNHLY and CDR2 FYNNEI come from the germline V gene. The J segment lost 5 bases and the V segment lost 7 bases, leaving 5 bases of the junction unmatched. CDR3 nucleotide sequence: TGTGCCAGCACTCCCGGACTAGCGGGAGACGAGCAGTACTTC. Protein sequence: CASTPGLAGDEQYF.

The V and J genes are TRBV7-8 and TRBJ2-5; D is ambiguous. Trimming left V 5 bases short and J 0 bases short, with 4 bases between. CDR1 and CDR2 from the germline V gene are SGHVS and FQNEAQ. CDR3 length: 12 residues. The CDR3 spells CASSLYQETQYF. CDR3 sequence (DNA): TGTGCCAGCAGCCTATACCAAGAGACCCAGTACTTC. Using reference TRBV7-8 and TRBJ2-5 for the parts outside the CDR3, the full variable domain is GAGVSQSPRYKVAKRGQDVALRCDPISGHVSLFWYQQALGQGPEFLTYFQNEAQLDKSGLPSDRFFAERPEGSVSTLKIQRTQQEDSAVYLCASSLYQETQYFGPGTRLLVL.

This clone came up once. The rearrangement links TRBV5-1 to TRBJ2-2, with 8 bases identical to TRBD2. V lost 4 bases and J lost 5; bases outside the gene matches: 7. Germline CDR1 reads SGHRS; CDR2 reads YFSETQ. The CDR3 extends over 15 amino acids. CDR3 in DNA: TGCGCCAGCAGCCAGGGACTAGTGTGGACCGGGGAGCTGTTTTTT. Translation gives CASSQGLVWTGELFF. Full variable domain (outside the CDR3, taken from reference TRBV5-1 and TRBJ2-2): KAGVTQTPRYLIKTRGQQVTLSCSPISGHRSVSWYQQTPGQGLQFLFEYFSETQRNKGNFPGRFSGRQFSNSRSEMNVSTLELGDSALYLCASSQGLVWTGELFFGEGSRLTVL.

This chain uses TRBV7-3 with TRBJ2-5; maybe TRBD2 (6 bases). The germline CDR1 and CDR2 sequences are SGHTA and FQGTGA. The CDR3 spans 13 residues. The V end lost 4 bases, the J end lost 2 bases, and 8 bases lay between the germline ends. CDR3 nucleotides: TGTGCCAGCAGCTCGGACTATCAAGAGACCCAGTACTTC. Translated: CASSSDYQETQYF.

The J gene is TRBJ1-2, the V gene TRBV5-5; D may be TRBD1 (5 bases). Germline CDR1 reads SGHKS; CDR2 reads YYEKEE (reference sequence). The ends were cut back, 6 bases at V and 6 bases at J, with 15 bases in the middle. The CDR3 is made up of 13 amino acids. As DNA, the CDR3 is TGTGCCAGCACCGAGGGGTACCTCCATGGCTACACCTTC. It yields the protein CASTEGYLHGYTF.

The chain joins TRBV11-2 to TRBJ1-5; the D gene is possibly TRBD1 (5 bases). This CDR3 comprises 15 residues. The germline gives CDR1 SGHAT, CDR2 FQNNGV. V was shortened by 3 bases and J by 3 bases, with 12 bases between the two germline ends. The DNA of the CDR3 is TGTGCCAGCAGCTTGGGAGGAGGGGCCAATCAGCCCCAGCATTTT. It yields the protein CASSLGGGANQPQHF.